Below, 17 T cell receptor beta chains from the same sample are listed, as sequenced in a study of human T cells and chemical hapten exposure. In TCRdb, the RACE reads were re-called with MiXCR into one record per CDR3 protein. This sample yields tens of thousands of distinct CDR3 sequences, of which around an eighth are seen a single time; about 6% belongs to the top ten. Time point given: pre-sensitization, week 0. The sample's treatment: therapeutic diphenylcyclopropenone sensitization with weekly scalp DPC. This specimen consisted of whole blood, obtained in connection with sensitization to the hapten diphenylcyclopropenone (DPC). Every receptor here comes from a woman aged 25 to 39 with alopecia areata. Some clones in this sample may be carry-over from other donors' samples.

This clonotype was seen a handful of times. The J gene is TRBJ1-5, the V gene TRBV7-8; D might be TRBD1 (5 bases). Trimming removed 3 bases at V and 5 bases at J, with 8 bases between. CDR1 is SGHVS and CDR2 is FQNEAQ in the germline V gene. This CDR3 spans 13 amino acids. The CDR3 reads CASSFQGDQPQHF. The CDR3 DNA sequence: TGTGCCAGCAGCTTTCAGGGAGATCAGCCCCAGCATTTT.

V gene TRBV5-1 combines with J gene TRBJ2-7, with a tentative D call TRBD1 (5 bases). Per the germline V gene, CDR1 is SGHRS and CDR2 is YFSETQ. This CDR3 contains 13 residues. Between the trimmed V and J ends, which lost 0 bases and 7 bases, there was a span of 11 bases. The CDR3 coding sequence is TGCGCCAGCAGCTTGGAGGGGCTGATAGAGCAGTACTTC. This codes for CASSLEGLIEQYF.

Many counts were recorded for this clonotype. The J gene is TRBJ2-7, the V gene TRBV6-6; maybe TRBD1 (6 bases). This CDR3 region has 17 residues. Germline CDR1 and CDR2: MNHNY and SVGAGI (reference sequence). Trimming took off 6 bases at V and 1 base at J, with 22 bases between the two ends. CDR3 protein: CASSKSRGGEASYEQYF. DNA for the CDR3: TGTGCCAGCAGCAAATCCCGAGGGGGAGAAGCTTCCTACGAGCAGTACTTC.

This clonotype appeared many times. The genes are TRBV5-1 and TRBJ2-1; TRBD2 aligns across 15 bases. Germline-derived CDR1 and CDR2 are SGHRS and YFSETQ. The CDR3 loop spans 15 amino acids. V was clipped by 4 bases and J by 6 bases; unmatched bases: 2. The CDR3 DNA sequence: TGCGCCAGCAGCCCGGGACTAGCGGGAGGCAATGAGCAGTTCTTC. This gives the protein CASSPGLAGGNEQFF.

This clonotype was picked up many times. The CDR3 DNA sequence: TGTGCCAGCAGTTACGACGGGGCACCCCTCCACTTT. The encoded protein is CASSYDGAPLHF. The V and J genes are TRBV6-2 or TRBV6-3 and TRBJ1-6, with D unresolved. Per germline, CDR1 MNHEY and CDR2 SVGEGT. CDR3 length: 12 amino acids. Trimming left V 2 bases short and J 11 bases short, with 7 bases between.

This clonotype has ten or more counts. This chain joins TRBV6-2 or TRBV6-3 and TRBJ2-7; the D is unclear. V was trimmed by 2 bases and J by 7 bases, leaving 12 bases between them. The CDR3 extends over 13 amino acids. In germline, CDR1 is MNHEY, CDR2 SVGEGT. Here the CDR3 DNA reads TGTGCCAGCAGTTACGATTTACTCCGGGAGCAGTACTTC. Protein: CASSYDLLREQYF.

This clonotype occurred many times. The chain has TRBV6-5 and TRBJ2-2; D unresolved. The ends were cut back, 0 bases at V and 5 bases at J, with 7 bases in the middle. This CDR3 is 14 amino acids long. Germline V gene lookup returns CDR1 MNHEY and CDR2 SVGAGI. The CDR3 DNA reads TGTGCCAGCAGTTACTCGGAGTTAACCGGGGAGCTGTTTTTT. It is translated as CASSYSELTGELFF.

This clonotype was detected a few times. V and J are TRBV12-3 or TRBV12-4 and TRBJ2-3; 9 nucleotides match TRBD1. V shed 4 bases, J shed 0 bases, and the junction held 2 bases outside the gene matches. The CDR3 has 15 amino acids. CDR3: CASSSTGGSTDTQYF. The DNA for the CDR3 is TGTGCCAGCAGTTCGACAGGGGGGAGCACAGATACGCAGTATTTT.

The chain uses TRBV20-1 and TRBJ2-5; no definite D call. The CDR3 loop spans 14 amino acids. Germline CDR1 and CDR2: DFQATT and SNEGSKA (reference sequence). V was clipped by 2 bases and J by 2 bases, with 12 bases between them. The CDR3 nucleotides are TGCAGTGCTAGACGTGGTAGCTCGCAAGAGACCCAGTACTTC. Translated: CSARRGSSQETQYF.

This clonotype was counted many times. This rearrangement joins TRBV28 to TRBJ2-7; a possible D gene is TRBD2 (5 bases). Trimming stripped 1 base from V and 4 bases from J, with 11 bases between. CDR1 and CDR2 (germline): MDHEN, SYDVKM. This CDR3 is 14 amino acids long. The CDR3 DNA sequence: TGTGCCAGCAGTTTATCGGGGAGCTTATACGAGCAGTACTTC. Translating gives CASSLSGSLYEQYF.

This clonotype was counted between two and nine times. The rearrangement links TRBV6-5 to TRBJ2-3; D is unresolved. Deletions cut 0 bases from V and 1 base from J, with 23 bases between. Germline CDR1 reads MNHEY; CDR2 reads SVGAGI. The CDR3 spans 20 residues. In DNA, the CDR3 is TGTGCCAGCAGTTACTCTCATTCCATGGGTTACCAAAGTGGCACAGATACGCAGTATTTT. Translated: CASSYSHSMGYQSGTDTQYF.

This clonotype was seen a handful of times. The rearrangement joins TRBV7-2 to TRBJ1-4; TRBD1 aligns across 7 bases. Germline CDR1 and CDR2: SGHTA and FQGNSA. V was pared by 4 bases and J by 8 bases, with 4 bases of the junction left unmatched. The CDR3 contains 13 residues. The CDR3 DNA sequence: TGTGCCAGCAGCTCCCGACAGGGAGAAAAACTGTTTTTT. Protein sequence: CASSSRQGEKLFF.

CDR3 region: CASSLRTWELFF. The CDR3 DNA sequence: TGTGCCAGCAGTTTAAGGACCTGGGAGCTGTTTTTT. This chain connects TRBV28 to TRBJ2-2; D gene uncertain. Germline CDR1 MDHEN, CDR2 SYDVKM. V was clipped by 2 bases and J by 9 bases, with 7 bases between them. The CDR3 contains 12 residues.

This clonotype has at least ten counts. V is TRBV9 and J is TRBJ1-1; tentatively, D is TRBD1 (5 bases). In germline, CDR1 is SGDLS, CDR2 YYNGEE. This CDR3 has 15 residues. V dropped 0 bases and J dropped 0 bases, with 9 bases sitting between them. The CDR3: CASSVDQGMNTEAFF. The CDR3 DNA is TGTGCCAGCAGCGTAGATCAGGGTATGAACACTGAAGCTTTCTTT.

This clonotype has just a few counts. The chain carries TRBV7-9 and TRBJ2-2; the match to TRBD2 covers 10 bases. Germline V gene sequence: CDR1 SEHNR, CDR2 FQNEAQ (reference sequence). The CDR3 consists of 16 residues. The V gene end was trimmed by 4 bases and the J gene end by 3 bases; junction bases not matched to a gene: 5. Here the CDR3 reads CASSSLLAGHTGELFF. CDR3 DNA sequence: TGTGCCAGCAGCTCCTTACTAGCGGGGCACACCGGGGAGCTGTTTTTT.

This clonotype was detected a few times. The gene calls are TRBV7-9 and TRBJ2-5; TRBD2 might be the D (6 bases). The CDR3 consists of 17 residues. CDR1 and CDR2 from the germline V gene are SEHNR and FQNEAQ (reference sequence). V lost 0 bases and J 2 bases, leaving 16 bases between the germline ends. This CDR3 reads CASSLARDWGFQETQYF. CDR3 DNA: TGTGCCAGCAGCTTAGCGCGGGACTGGGGATTTCAAGAGACCCAGTACTTC.

Ten or more counts support this clonotype. The chain combines TRBV20-1 with TRBJ1-1; 7 bases fit TRBD1. The length of the CDR3 is 13 residues. Unmatched junction bases numbered 3, after V lost 5 bases and J lost 0 bases. Germline CDR1 is DFQATT and CDR2 is SNEGSKA (reference sequence). The CDR3 DNA reads as TGCAGTGCTGGGGGACAGCTGAACACTGAAGCTTTCTTT. Its translation is CSAGGQLNTEAFF.